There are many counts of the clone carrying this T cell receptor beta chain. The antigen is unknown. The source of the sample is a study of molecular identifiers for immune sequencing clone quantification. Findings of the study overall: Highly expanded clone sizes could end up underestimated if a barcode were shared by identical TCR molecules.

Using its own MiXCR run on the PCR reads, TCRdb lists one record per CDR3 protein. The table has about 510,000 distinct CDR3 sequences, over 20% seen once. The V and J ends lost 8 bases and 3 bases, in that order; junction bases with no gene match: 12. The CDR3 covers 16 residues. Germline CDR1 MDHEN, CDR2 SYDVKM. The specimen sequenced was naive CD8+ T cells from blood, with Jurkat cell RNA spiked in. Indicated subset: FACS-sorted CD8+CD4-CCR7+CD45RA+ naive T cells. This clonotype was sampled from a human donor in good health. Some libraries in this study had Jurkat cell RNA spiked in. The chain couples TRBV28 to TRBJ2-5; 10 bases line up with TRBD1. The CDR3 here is CASLKGGQGSKETQYF. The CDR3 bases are TGTGCCAGCCTAAAGGGGGGACAGGGGAGTAAAGAGACCCAGTACTTC.